The subject of this entry is one TCR beta chain. Its specificity is not known. V lost 2 bases and J 0 bases, leaving 17 bases between the germline ends. CDR1 MDHEN and CDR2 SYDVKM come from the germline V gene. The CDR3 contains 18 residues. Authors' analysis steps: Built for papillary thyroid cancer, a distant-metastasis classifier drew on CDR3 differences across clinicopathological groups. TCRdb recomputed clones from the PCR reads via MiXCR. In this record, the V and J calls reflect TCRdb's handling and not the investigators' own analysis. The repertoire holds 36,000 or so clones, under 40% seen once, with roughly 16% in the top ten. This specimen belongs to a study of metastatic and nonmetastatic thyroid tumors. Overall study context: Repertoire data that came from the blood and tumor or nodule tissue of malignant and benign thyroid patients were compared. Regarding the study as a whole: Benign nodules reportedly had significantly lower TCR beta diversity than malignant thyroid tumors in blood and tumor.

Each patient went into thyroid surgery without having received any treatment. Sequenced material: tumor tissue. The receptor was derived from a female donor with papillary thyroid cancer or a benign thyroid nodule (not recorded which). Some clones in this sample may be carry-over from other donors' samples. The J gene is TRBJ2-1, the V gene TRBV28; D uncertain. Here the CDR3 DNA reads TGTGCCAGCAGTTTAGTTGTCTCGCAGCCCTTCTCCTACAATGAGCAGTTCTTC. This codes for CASSLVVSQPFSYNEQFF.